Below, 7 T cell receptor beta chains from the same sample are listed, as sequenced in a study of blood T cell repertoires in COVID-19. Method: immunoSEQ multiplex PCR; TCRdb's copy keeps in-frame clones and lacks some. The profile shows a few hundred thousand clones, 65% to 90% of them singletons. Sequences were obtained from peripheral blood. These TCRs come from a woman aged 35 to 49 who had recovered from COVID-19.

The chain carries TRBV7-9 and TRBJ2-3, with 7 bases matching TRBD2. Germline V gene lookup returns CDR1 SEHNR and CDR2 FQNEAQ (reference sequence). Trimming at V came to 3 bases and at J to 3 bases, leaving 6 bases not matched to a gene. This CDR3 spans 15 amino acids. The CDR3: CASSFFQGGTDTQYF. The CDR3 nucleotides are TGTGCCAGCAGCTTCTTCCAGGGAGGGACAGATACGCAGTATTTT.

This chain connects TRBV5-5 to TRBJ1-6; D unresolved. The CDR3 is made up of 12 amino acids. Per the germline V gene, CDR1 is SGHKS and CDR2 is YYEKEE (reference sequence). V dropped 4 bases and J dropped 8 bases, with 7 bases sitting between them. As DNA, the CDR3 is TGTGCCAGCAGCGAGGCGGATTCACCCCTCCACTTT. It codes for CASSEADSPLHF. Full variable domain (outside the CDR3, taken from reference TRBV5-5 and TRBJ1-6): DAGVTQSPTHLIKTRGQQVTLRCSPISGHKSVSWYQQVLGQGPQFIFQYYEKEERGRGNFPDRFSARQFPNYSSELNVNALLLGDSALYLCASSEADSPLHFGNGTRLTVT.

This chain links TRBV3-1 (or the pseudogene TRBV3-2) with TRBJ2-7; D is perhaps TRBD2 (6 bases). This CDR3 spans 15 amino acids. From germline, CDR1 is LGHDT and CDR2 YNNKEL (reference sequence). Trimming removed 1 base at V and 2 bases at J, with 12 bases between. The CDR3 loop reads CASSQGGGFTYEQYF. As DNA, the CDR3 is TGTGCCAGCAGCCAAGGCGGAGGGTTTACCTACGAGCAGTACTTC.

V usage is TRBV18 and J usage is TRBJ1-1, with TRBD1 matching over 10 bases. The CDR3 is made up of 18 amino acids. The germline gives CDR1 KGHSH, CDR2 LQKENI. The V gene end was trimmed by 3 bases and the J gene end by 4 bases; junction bases not matched to a gene: 14. This chain's CDR3 is CASSPWTGGVAGSTEAFF. The CDR3 nucleotides read TGTGCCAGCTCACCCTGGACAGGGGGAGTTGCAGGAAGCACTGAAGCTTTCTTT. The complete variable domain, with remaining parts taken from reference TRBV18 and TRBJ1-1, reads NAGVMQNPRHLVRRRGQEARLRCSPMKGHSHVYWYRQLPEEGLKFMVYLQKENIIDESGMPKERFSAEFPKEGPSILRIQQVVRGDSAAYFCASSPWTGGVAGSTEAFFGQGTRLTVV.

There are a few counts of this clone. V and J are TRBV6-5 and TRBJ1-1; D gene uncertain. Deletions cut 2 bases from V and 6 bases from J, with 10 bases between. CDR3 length: 13 residues. Germline-derived CDR1 and CDR2 are MNHEY and SVGAGI. The CDR3 protein is CASSYERLSEAFF. DNA of the CDR3: TGTGCCAGCAGTTACGAGAGGTTATCTGAAGCTTTCTTT.

V usage is TRBV14 and J usage is TRBJ2-3; possible D gene TRBD2, 7 bases. The germline V gene encodes CDR1 SGHDN and CDR2 FVKESK. This CDR3 is built from 13 residues. V was clipped by 4 bases and J by 5 bases, with 10 bases between them. The CDR3 DNA reads as TGTGCCAGCAGCCTCGGGGGGCAAGATACGCAGTATTTT. Translating it yields CASSLGGQDTQYF.

This chain links TRBV29-1 with TRBJ1-2, with no clear D. Germline CDR1 SQVTM, CDR2 ANQGSEA. V lost 7 bases to trimming and J lost 0 bases, with 12 bases between them. The CDR3 sequence is 13 residues long. The CDR3 coding sequence is TGCAGCGCCAAAATGAGCGCTAACTATGGCTACACCTTC. This gives the protein CSAKMSANYGYTF.